The sequence of this T cell receptor (beta chain) was determined in a study of tumor-infiltrating lymphocytes in primary liver carcinoma. Background on the study: Tumors were stage T1-T3 N0M0, about 4.2 to 10 cm across.

They got blood RNA out of unsorted whole blood and also pulled out germline DNA. Prior to the surgical procedure, around 3.9 milliliters of peripheral blood were collected. Total RNA amounting to approximately 460 ng was the source from which TCR beta cDNA was made with a constant-region primer. Libraries of TCR beta came from three nested multiplex PCR rounds with slightly modified ARM-PCR. TCRdb re-derived calls from the multiplex PCR reads in MiXCR, one entry per CDR3 protein. This sample yields just over 300,000 distinct CDR3 sequences, of which around three fifths are seen a single time; approximately 15% belongs to the top ten. Remarks on this clonotype: Its antigen remains unidentified. Its ends do not fully match the called genes, so a read error is possible.

Study-level results: The study found tumor-adjacent and tumor-blood pairs overlapped less than tumor region pairs.

The sample comprised peripheral blood. The clonotype comes from a woman under 40 with primary liver carcinoma and hepatitis B virus infection.

CDR3 bases: TGTGCCAGCACCTTATCGCGGGTTCCATCCTACCAGCAGTACTTC. This sequence encodes CASTLSRVPSYQQYF. This chain joins TRBV11-2 and TRBJ2-7; maybe TRBD2 (5 bases). The CDR3 has 15 amino acids. Germline-derived CDR1 and CDR2 are SGHAT and FQNNGV.